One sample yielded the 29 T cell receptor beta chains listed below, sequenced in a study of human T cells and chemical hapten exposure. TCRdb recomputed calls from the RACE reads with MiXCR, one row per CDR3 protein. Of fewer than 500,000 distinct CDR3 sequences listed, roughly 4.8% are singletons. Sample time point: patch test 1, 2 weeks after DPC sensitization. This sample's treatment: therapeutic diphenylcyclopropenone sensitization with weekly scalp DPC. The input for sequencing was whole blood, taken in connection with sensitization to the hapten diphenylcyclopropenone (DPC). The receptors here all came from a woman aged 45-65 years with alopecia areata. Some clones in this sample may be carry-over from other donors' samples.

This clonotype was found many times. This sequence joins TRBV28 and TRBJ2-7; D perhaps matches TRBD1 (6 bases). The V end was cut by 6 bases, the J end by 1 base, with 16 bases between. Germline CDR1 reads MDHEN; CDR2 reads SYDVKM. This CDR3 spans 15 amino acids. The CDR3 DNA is TGTGCCAGCAGCCCGGGGACACATGGTTCCTACGAGCAGTACTTC. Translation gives CASSPGTHGSYEQYF.

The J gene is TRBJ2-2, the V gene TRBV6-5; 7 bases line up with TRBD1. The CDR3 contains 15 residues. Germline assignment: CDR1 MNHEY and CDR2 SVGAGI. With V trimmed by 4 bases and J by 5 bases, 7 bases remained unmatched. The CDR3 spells CASSWRQGRTGELFF. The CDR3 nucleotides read TGTGCCAGCAGTTGGCGACAGGGTCGGACCGGGGAGCTGTTTTTT.

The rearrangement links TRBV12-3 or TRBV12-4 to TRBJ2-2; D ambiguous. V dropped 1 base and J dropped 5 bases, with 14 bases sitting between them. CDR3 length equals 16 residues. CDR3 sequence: CASSLEVTFPTGELFF. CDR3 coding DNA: TGTGCCAGCAGTTTAGAGGTCACCTTCCCAACCGGGGAGCTGTTTTTT.

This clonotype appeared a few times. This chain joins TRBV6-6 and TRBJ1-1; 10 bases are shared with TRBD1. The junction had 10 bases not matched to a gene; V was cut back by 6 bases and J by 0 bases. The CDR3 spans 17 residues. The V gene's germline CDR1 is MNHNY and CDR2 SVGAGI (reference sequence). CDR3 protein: CASSHPIGQGVNTEAFF. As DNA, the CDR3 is TGTGCCAGCAGCCATCCTATTGGACAGGGGGTGAACACTGAAGCTTTCTTT.

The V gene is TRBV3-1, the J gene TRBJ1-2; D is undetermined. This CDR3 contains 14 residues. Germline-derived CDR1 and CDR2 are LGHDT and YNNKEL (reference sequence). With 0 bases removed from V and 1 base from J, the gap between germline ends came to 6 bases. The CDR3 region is CASSQDAFNYGYTF. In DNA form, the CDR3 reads TGTGCCAGCAGCCAAGACGCATTTAACTATGGCTACACCTTC.

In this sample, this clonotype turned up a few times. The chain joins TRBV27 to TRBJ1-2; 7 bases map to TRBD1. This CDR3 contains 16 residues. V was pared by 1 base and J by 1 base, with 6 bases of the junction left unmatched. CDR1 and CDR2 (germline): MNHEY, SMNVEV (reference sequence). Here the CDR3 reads CASSLYGTDFNYGYTF. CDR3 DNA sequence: TGTGCCAGCAGTTTATATGGGACAGATTTTAACTATGGCTACACCTTC.

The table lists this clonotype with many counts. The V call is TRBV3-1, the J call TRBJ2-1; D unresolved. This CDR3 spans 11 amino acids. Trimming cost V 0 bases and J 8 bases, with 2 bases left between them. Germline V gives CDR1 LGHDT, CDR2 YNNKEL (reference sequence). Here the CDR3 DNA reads TGTGCCAGCAGCCAAGAGGATGAGCAGTTCTTC. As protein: CASSQEDEQFF.

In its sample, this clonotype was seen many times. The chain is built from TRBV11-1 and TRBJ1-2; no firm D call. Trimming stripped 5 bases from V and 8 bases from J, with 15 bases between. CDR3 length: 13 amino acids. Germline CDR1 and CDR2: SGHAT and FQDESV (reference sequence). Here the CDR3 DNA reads TGTGCCAGCAGCCGGCAACCCCAGGACGGCTACACCTTC. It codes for CASSRQPQDGYTF.

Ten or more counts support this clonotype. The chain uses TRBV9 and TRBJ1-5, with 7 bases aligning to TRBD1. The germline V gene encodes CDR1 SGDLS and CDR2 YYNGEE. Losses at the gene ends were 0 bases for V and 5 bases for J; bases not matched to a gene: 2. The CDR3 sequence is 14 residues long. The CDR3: CASSVGTGDQPQHF. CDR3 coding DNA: TGTGCCAGCAGCGTAGGGACAGGCGATCAGCCCCAGCATTTT.

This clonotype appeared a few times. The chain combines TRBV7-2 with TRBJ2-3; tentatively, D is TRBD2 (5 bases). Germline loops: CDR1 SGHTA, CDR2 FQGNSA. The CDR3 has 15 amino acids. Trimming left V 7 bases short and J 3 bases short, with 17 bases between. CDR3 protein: CASTNTRGGTDTQYF. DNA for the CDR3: TGTGCCAGCACCAATACTAGAGGCGGGACAGATACGCAGTATTTT.

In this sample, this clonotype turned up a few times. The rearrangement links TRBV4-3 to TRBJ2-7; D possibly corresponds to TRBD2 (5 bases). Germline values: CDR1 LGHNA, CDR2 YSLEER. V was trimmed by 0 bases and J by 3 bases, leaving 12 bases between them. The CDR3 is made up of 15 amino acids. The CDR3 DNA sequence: TGCGCCAGCAGCCAAGATCTGGCGAGGGACTACGAGCAGTACTTC. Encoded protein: CASSQDLARDYEQYF.

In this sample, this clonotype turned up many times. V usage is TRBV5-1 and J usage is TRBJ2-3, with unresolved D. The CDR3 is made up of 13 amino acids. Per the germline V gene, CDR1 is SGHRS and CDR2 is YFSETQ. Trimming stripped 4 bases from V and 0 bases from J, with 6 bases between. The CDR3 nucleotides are TGCGCCAGCAGCGCAGCTAGCACAGATACGCAGTATTTT. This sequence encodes CASSAASTDTQYF.

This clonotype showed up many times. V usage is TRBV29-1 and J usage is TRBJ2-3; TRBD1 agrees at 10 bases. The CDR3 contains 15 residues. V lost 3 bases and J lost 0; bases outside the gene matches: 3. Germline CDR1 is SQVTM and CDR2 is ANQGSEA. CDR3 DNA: TGCAGCGTTGATGGACAGGGGGTCAGCACAGATACGCAGTATTTT. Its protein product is CSVDGQGVSTDTQYF.

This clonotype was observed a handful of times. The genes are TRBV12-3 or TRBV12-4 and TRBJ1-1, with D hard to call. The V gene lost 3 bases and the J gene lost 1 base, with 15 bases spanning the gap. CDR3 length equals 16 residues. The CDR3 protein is CASSFNREFGNTEAFF. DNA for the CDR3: TGTGCCAGCAGTTTCAACCGGGAATTCGGGAACACTGAAGCTTTCTTT.

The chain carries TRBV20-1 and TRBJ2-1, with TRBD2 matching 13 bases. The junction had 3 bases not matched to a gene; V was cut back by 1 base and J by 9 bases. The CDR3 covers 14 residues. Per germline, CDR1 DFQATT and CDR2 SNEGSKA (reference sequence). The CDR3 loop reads CSARGTSGSFEQFF. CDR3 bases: TGCAGTGCTAGAGGGACTAGCGGGAGTTTTGAGCAGTTCTTC.

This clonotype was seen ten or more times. The CDR3 nucleotides read TGCAGCGTTGAAGGTCTGGACAGCAGGCCAGATACGCAGTATTTT. Translated: CSVEGLDSRPDTQYF. V gene TRBV29-1 combines with J gene TRBJ2-3; TRBD1 is a possible D gene (6 bases). CDR1 and CDR2 (germline): SQVTM, ANQGSEA. Trimming took 1 base from V and 4 from J, leaving 15 bases between them. This CDR3 is built from 15 residues.

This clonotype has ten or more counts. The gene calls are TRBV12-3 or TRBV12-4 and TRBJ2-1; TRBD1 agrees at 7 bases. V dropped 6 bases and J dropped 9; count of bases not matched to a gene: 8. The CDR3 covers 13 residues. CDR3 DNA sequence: TGTGCCAGCAGACCGACAGGGTCGGGTGAGCAGTTCTTC. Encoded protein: CASRPTGSGEQFF.

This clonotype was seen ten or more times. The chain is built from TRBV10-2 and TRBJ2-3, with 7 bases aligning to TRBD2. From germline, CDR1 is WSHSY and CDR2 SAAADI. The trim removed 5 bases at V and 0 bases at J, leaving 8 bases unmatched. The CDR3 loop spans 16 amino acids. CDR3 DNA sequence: TGCGCCAGCAGTACCCTCAGCGGGAAAAGCACAGATACGCAGTATTTT. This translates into CASSTLSGKSTDTQYF.

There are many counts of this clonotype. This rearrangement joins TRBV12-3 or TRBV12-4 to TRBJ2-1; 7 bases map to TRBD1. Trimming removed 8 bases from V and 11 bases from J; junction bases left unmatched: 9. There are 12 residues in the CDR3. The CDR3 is CASCEARGQQFF. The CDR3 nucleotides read TGTGCCAGCTGCGAGGCGAGGGGGCAGCAGTTCTTC.

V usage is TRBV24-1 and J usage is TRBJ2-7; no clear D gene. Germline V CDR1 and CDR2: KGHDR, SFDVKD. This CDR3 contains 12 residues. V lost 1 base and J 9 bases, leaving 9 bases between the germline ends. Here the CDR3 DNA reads TGTGCCACCAGTGATTTTGGGATTTGGCAGTACTTC. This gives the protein CATSDFGIWQYF.

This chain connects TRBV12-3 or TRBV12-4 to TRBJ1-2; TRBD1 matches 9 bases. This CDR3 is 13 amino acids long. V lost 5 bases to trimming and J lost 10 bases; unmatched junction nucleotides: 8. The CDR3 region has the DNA TGTGCCAGCAGTGCGGACAGGGGAAGGGACTACACCTTC. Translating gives CASSADRGRDYTF.

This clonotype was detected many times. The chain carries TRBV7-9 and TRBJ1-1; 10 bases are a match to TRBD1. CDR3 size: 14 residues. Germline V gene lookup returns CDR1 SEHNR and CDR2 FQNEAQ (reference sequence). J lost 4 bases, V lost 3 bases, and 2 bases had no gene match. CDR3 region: CASSLGTGATEAFF. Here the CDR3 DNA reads TGTGCCAGCAGCTTGGGGACAGGGGCCACTGAAGCTTTCTTT.

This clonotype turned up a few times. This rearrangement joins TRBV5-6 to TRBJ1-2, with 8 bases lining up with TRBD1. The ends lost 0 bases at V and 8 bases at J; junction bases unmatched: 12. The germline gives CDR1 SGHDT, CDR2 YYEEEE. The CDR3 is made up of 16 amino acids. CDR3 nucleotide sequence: TGTGCCAGCAGCTTGGCGGTGGAGGTGACAGGGGTCGGCTACACCTTC. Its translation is CASSLAVEVTGVGYTF. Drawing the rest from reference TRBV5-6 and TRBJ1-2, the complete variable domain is DAGVTQSPTHLIKTRGQQVTLRCSPKSGHDTVSWYQQALGQGPQFIFQYYEEEERQRGNFPDRFSGHQFPNYSSELNVNALLLGDSALYLCASSLAVEVTGVGYTFGSGTRLTVV.

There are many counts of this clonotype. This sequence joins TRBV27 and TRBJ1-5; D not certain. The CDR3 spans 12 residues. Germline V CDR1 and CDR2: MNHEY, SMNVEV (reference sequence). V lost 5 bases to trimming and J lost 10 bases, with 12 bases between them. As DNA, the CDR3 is TGTGCCAGCAGTCCCCATGGGGAACCCCAGCATTTT. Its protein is CASSPHGEPQHF.

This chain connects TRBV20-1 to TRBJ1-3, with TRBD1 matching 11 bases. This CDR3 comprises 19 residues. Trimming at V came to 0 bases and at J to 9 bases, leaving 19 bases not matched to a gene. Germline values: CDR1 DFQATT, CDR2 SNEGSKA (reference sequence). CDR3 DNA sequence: TGCAGTGCTAGAGATGGGCGGTTCAGCGGGACAGGGGGATTCGGCACCATATATTTT. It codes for CSARDGRFSGTGGFGTIYF.

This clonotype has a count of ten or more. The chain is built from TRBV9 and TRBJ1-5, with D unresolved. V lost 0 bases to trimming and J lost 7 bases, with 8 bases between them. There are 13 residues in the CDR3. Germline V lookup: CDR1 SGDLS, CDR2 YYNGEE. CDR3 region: CASSVDPAQPQHF. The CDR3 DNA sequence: TGTGCCAGCAGCGTAGATCCCGCCCAGCCCCAGCATTTT.

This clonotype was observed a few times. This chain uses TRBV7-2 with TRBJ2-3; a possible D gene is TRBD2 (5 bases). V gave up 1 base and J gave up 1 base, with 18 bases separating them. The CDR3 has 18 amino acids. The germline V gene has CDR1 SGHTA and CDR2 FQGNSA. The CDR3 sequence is CASSLDPLALRGTDTQYF. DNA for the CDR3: TGTGCCAGCAGCTTAGACCCCCTCGCCCTGAGGGGCACAGATACGCAGTATTTT.

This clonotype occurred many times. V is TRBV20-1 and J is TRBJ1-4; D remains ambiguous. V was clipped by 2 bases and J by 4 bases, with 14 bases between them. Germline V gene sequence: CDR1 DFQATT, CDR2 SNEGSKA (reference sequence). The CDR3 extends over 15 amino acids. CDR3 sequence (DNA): TGCAGTGCTAGATCCCCTTGGGCTAGTAATGAAAAACTGTTTTTT. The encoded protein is CSARSPWASNEKLFF.

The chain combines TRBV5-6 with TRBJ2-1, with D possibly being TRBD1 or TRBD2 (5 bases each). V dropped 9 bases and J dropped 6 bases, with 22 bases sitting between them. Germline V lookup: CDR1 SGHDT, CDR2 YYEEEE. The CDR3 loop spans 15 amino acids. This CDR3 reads CAIIRSGSGCNEQFF. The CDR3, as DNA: TGTGCCATTATCCGGTCAGGGAGCGGCTGCAATGAGCAGTTCTTC.